Shown below are 3 T cell receptor beta chains from a single sample sequenced in a study of Graves' ophthalmopathy and Graves' hyperthyroidism. Amplification of TCR beta CDR3 regions used RNA transcripts. RT-PCR was first run with HTBI primers, then multiplex PCR in a second round. TCRdb reprocessed the multiplex PCR reads via MiXCR and lists one record per CDR3 protein. This table has 350,000 to 450,000 distinct CDR3 sequences, around 20% appearing once. Sequencing was done on a sample of peripheral blood. These TCRs come from a woman aged 18-29 years with Graves' ophthalmopathy.

This clonotype was recorded many times. The chain employs TRBV12-3 or TRBV12-4 and TRBJ2-7, with D possibly TRBD2 on 6 matching bases. Trimming stripped 3 bases from V and 2 bases from J, with 23 bases between. There are 18 residues in the CDR3. This CDR3 is CASSLNGGVGGIPYEQYF. In DNA form, the CDR3 reads TGTGCCAGCAGTTTGAACGGCGGTGTTGGAGGGATCCCCTACGAGCAGTACTTC.

Many counts were recorded for this clonotype. The chain joins TRBV10-3 to TRBJ2-7; unclear D gene. The V gene's germline CDR1 is ENHRY and CDR2 SYGVKD. Trimming cost V 6 bases and J 5 bases, with 14 bases left between them. This CDR3 is built from 13 residues. The CDR3 loop is CAISTHGVDEQYF. DNA for the CDR3: TGTGCCATCAGCACCCATGGGGTGGACGAGCAGTACTTC.

This clonotype has a count of ten or more. V and J are TRBV12-3 or TRBV12-4 and TRBJ2-7; unclear D gene. V was cut by 3 bases and J by 2 bases, with 8 bases left in between. There are 13 residues in the CDR3. CDR3 residues: CASSFGPTYEQYF. CDR3 DNA sequence: TGTGCCAGCAGTTTTGGGCCTACCTACGAGCAGTACTTC.